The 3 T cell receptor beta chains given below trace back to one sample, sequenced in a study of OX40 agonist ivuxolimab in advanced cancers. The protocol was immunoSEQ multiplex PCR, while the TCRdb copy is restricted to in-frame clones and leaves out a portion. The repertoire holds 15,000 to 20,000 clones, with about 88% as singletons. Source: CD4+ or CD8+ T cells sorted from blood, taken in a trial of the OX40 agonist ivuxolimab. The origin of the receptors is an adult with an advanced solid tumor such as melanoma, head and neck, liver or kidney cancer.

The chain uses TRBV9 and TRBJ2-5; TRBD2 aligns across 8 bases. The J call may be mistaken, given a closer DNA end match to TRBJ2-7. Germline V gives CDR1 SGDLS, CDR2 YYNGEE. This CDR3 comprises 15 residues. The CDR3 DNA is TGTGCCAGCAGCGTACAGGCGGGGGGTATTACCGAGCAGTACTTC. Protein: CASSVQAGGITEQYF.

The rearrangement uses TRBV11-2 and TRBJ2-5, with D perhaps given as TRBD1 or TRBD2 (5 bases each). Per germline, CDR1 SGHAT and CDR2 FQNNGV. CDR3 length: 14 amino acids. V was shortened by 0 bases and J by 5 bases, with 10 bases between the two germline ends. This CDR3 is CASSLDPGTETQYF. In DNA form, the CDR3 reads TGTGCCAGCAGCTTAGACCCGGGGACGGAGACCCAGTACTTC.

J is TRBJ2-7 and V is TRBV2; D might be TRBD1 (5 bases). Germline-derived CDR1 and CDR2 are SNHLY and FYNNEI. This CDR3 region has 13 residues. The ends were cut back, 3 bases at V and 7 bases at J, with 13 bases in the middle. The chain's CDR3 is CASSDIWTYEQYF. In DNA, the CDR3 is TGTGCCAGCAGTGATATATGGACATATGAGCAGTACTTC.